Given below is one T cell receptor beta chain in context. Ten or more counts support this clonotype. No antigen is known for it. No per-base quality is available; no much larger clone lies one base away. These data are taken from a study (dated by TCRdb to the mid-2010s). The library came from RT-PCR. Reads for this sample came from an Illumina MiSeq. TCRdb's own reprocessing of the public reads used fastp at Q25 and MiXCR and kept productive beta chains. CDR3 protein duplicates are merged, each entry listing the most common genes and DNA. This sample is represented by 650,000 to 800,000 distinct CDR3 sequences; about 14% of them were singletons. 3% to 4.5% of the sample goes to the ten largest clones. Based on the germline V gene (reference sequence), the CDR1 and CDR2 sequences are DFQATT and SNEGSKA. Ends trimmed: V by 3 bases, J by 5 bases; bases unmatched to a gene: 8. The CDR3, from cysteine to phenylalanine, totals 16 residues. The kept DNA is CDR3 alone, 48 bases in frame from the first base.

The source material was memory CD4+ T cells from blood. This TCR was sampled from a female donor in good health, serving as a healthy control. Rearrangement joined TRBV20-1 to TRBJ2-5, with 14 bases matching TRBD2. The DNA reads TGCAGTGCTAGCCCGGGACTAGCGGGAGCTGCGGAGACCCAGTACTTC. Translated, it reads CSASPGLAGAAETQYF.